This T cell receptor beta chain was profiled in a study of T cells after yellow fever vaccination. Background on the study: In the case of low-cell-number fractions, SMART-Seq v4 Ultra Low Input was used for preparation. General study findings and limits: Reappearing after the booster were most of the clones from primary vaccination (less than 98% CD4, roughly 86% CD8). The CD4 and CD8 compartments had a small share of their clonotypes in common.

The CDR3 covers 14 residues. V trimming: 9 bases; J trimming: 5 bases; junction bases outside the gene matches: 12. The authors made TCR cDNA by 5'RACE template switching, adding a universal primer site and UMIs. TCRdb redid the calling of the 5' RACE reads with MiXCR, one entry per CDR3 protein. In the table there are nearly 350,000 distinct CDR3 sequences, 7% to 10% of which are singletons. This clonotype came up many times. Its antigen is unidentified. Sample: PBMCs, taken roughly 46 days after the first yellow fever vaccination. This receptor was obtained from a man younger than 35 who received the YFV17D yellow fever vaccine. The chain recombines TRBV12-3 or TRBV12-4 with TRBJ2-5, with 7 bases that match TRBD1. The CDR3 sequence: CASRDRDGRETQYF. The CDR3 bases are TGTGCCAGTCGTGACAGGGATGGGCGGGAGACCCAGTACTTC.